The source of this T cell receptor (beta chain) is a study of blood T cell repertoires in COVID-19. The V end lost 6 bases, the J end lost 4 bases, and 18 bases lay between the germline ends. Per germline, CDR1 MNHEY and CDR2 SMNVEV (reference sequence). CDR3 length: 15 residues. Those enrolled, adults aged roughly 18 to 95 years, came from around 25 US areas. Cohort 3 donors counted as recovered after two negative PCRs, clearance, or resolved symptoms. Some clones are missing from TCRdb's copy, which holds only in-frame ones; the method was immunoSEQ multiplex PCR. There are about 350,000 clones in the sample; approximately 84% occur only once, and roughly 1% lies in the top ten.

This TCR was sampled from a young woman who had recovered from COVID-19. V and J are TRBV27 and TRBJ1-1, with D maybe TRBD1 (6 bases). The sequenced sample was PBMCs or T cells enriched from blood (not recorded which). This CDR3 reads CASSLLGVGATEAFF. In nucleotides, the CDR3 is TGTGCCAGCAGCCTTCTCGGGGTGGGGGCCACTGAAGCTTTCTTT.